The 25 T cell receptor beta chains reported below all come from one sample, sequenced in a study of shared clonotypes between healthy human individuals. Assay used: immunoSEQ multiplex PCR; TCRdb lists only in-frame clones, some missing. The data show hundreds of thousands of clones, with roughly 72% seen just once and 1.5% to 2% held by the top ten. The material sequenced was memory CD4+ T cells sorted from blood. As to subset: CD45RA-negative fraction. All receptors derive from a woman aged 25 to 45 in good health.

This sequence joins TRBV28 and TRBJ2-7; 9 bases are a match to TRBD2. V gave up 7 bases and J gave up 5 bases; unmatched junction bases: 15. The CDR3 consists of 16 residues. Per the germline V gene, CDR1 is MDHEN and CDR2 is SYDVKM. CDR3 region: CASILNPGTSYHEQYF. Written as DNA, the CDR3 is TGTGCCAGCATACTTAACCCCGGGACTAGCTACCACGAGCAGTACTTC. Filled out from reference TRBV28 and TRBJ2-7, the complete variable domain reads DVKVTQSSRYLVKRTGEKVFLECVQDMDHENMFWYRQDPGLGLRLIYFSYDVKMKEKGDIPEGYSVSREKKERFSLILESASTNQTSMYLCASILNPGTSYHEQYFGPGTRLTVT.

The chain carries TRBV11-3 and TRBJ2-2, with a possible D match to TRBD2 (5 bases). The length of the CDR3 is 14 residues. Germline V gene data show CDR1 as SGHNT and CDR2 as YENEEA. The V end lost 1 base, the J end lost 7 bases, and 10 bases lay between the germline ends. CDR3 region: CASSLGEGSGELFF. The CDR3 DNA follows: TGTGCCAGCAGCTTAGGCGAGGGTAGCGGGGAGCTGTTTTTT.

The CDR3 is CASSLSGVTQPQHF. The CDR3 coding sequence is TGTGCCAGCAGCTTATCAGGGGTGACTCAGCCCCAGCATTTT. The chain carries TRBV7-9 and TRBJ1-5; D may be TRBD1 (6 bases). From germline, CDR1 is SEHNR and CDR2 FQNEAQ (reference sequence). V lost 2 bases and J 6 bases, leaving 11 bases between the germline ends. This CDR3 region has 14 residues.

The chain links TRBV1 to TRBJ2-7; no DNA check was done on the table's D call, TRBD1. TRBV1 is a recognized pseudogene. This CDR3 is built from 17 residues. The CDR3 loop reads CTSSLLKDRGLSYEQYF. CDR3 nucleotides: TGCACCAGCAGCCTATTAAAGGACAGGGGCCTCTCCTACGAGCAGTACTTC.

This clone came up a few times. The V gene is TRBV14, the J gene TRBJ2-3; possibly TRBD2 for D (5 bases). The CDR3 totals 15 residues. V was shortened by 2 bases and J by 0 bases, with 9 bases between the two germline ends. The germline V gene encodes CDR1 SGHDN and CDR2 FVKESK. The chain's CDR3 is CASSQRTASTDTQYF. The CDR3 DNA reads as TGTGCCAGCAGCCAAAGGACTGCCAGCACAGATACGCAGTATTTT.

The rearrangement joins TRBV30 to TRBJ2-3; D call uncertain. V lost 3 bases to trimming and J lost 5 bases, with 12 bases between them. CDR3 size: 13 residues. In germline, CDR1 is GTSNPN, CDR2 SVGIG (reference sequence). CDR3 residues: CAWSAHGVDTQYF. DNA of the CDR3: TGTGCCTGGAGCGCCCATGGGGTAGATACGCAGTATTTT.

This chain joins TRBV5-1 and TRBJ2-3; a possible D gene is TRBD2 (5 bases). Trimming cost V 4 bases and J 3 bases, with 18 bases left between them. CDR3 length: 16 amino acids. Germline values: CDR1 SGHRS, CDR2 YFSETQ. The DNA of the CDR3 is TGCGCCAGCAGCCTCCAAGGGTTTGGAGGAACAGATACGCAGTATTTT. Residues: CASSLQGFGGTDTQYF.

V and J are TRBV5-4 and TRBJ2-1, with 12 bases aligning to TRBD2. CDR1 and CDR2 from the germline V gene are SGHNT and YYREEE (reference sequence). CDR3 length: 16 amino acids. Trimming removed 3 bases from V and 7 bases from J; junction bases left unmatched: 8. The CDR3 nucleotides are TGTGCCAGCAGCTACCTTCTAGCGGGAGGGCCTAATGAGCAGTTCTTC. Amino acids: CASSYLLAGGPNEQFF.

This clone has a handful of counts. The rearrangement joins TRBV2 to TRBJ2-2; D not certain. Germline CDR1 and CDR2: SNHLY and FYNNEI. The CDR3 runs 12 residues. V was pared by 1 base and J by 3 bases, with 0 bases between. The DNA for the CDR3 is TGTGCCAGCAGTGAAGACACCGGGGAGCTGTTTTTT. This gives the protein CASSEDTGELFF.

The chain employs TRBV6-6 and TRBJ1-2; D perhaps matches TRBD1 (5 bases). CDR1 and CDR2 from the germline V gene are MNHNY and SVGAGI (reference sequence). The CDR3 has 13 amino acids. V shed 5 bases and J shed 8 bases, with 15 bases lying between them. The CDR3 DNA reads TGTGCCAGCAGTCCCACCCCCAGGACAGGCTACACCTTC. It specifies CASSPTPRTGYTF.

DNA for the CDR3: TGTGCCAGCAGCGTAAGGGCATTCGAATACAATGAGCAGTTCTTC. Translation: CASSVRAFEYNEQFF. The V and J genes are TRBV27 and TRBJ2-1; D gene ambiguous. CDR3 length: 15 residues. Germline CDR1 is MNHEY and CDR2 is SMNVEV (reference sequence). V was shortened by 6 bases and J by 4 bases, with 16 bases between the two germline ends.

The CDR3 DNA sequence: TGTGCCAGCAGCTTATTCCCCCAGAGCGGAGAGACCCAGTACTTC. It translates to CASSLFPQSGETQYF. The chain combines TRBV7-8 with TRBJ2-5; a possible D gene is TRBD2 (5 bases). V dropped 2 bases and J dropped 4 bases, with 14 bases sitting between them. The length of the CDR3 is 15 residues. CDR1 and CDR2 from the germline V gene are SGHVS and FQNEAQ.

Only a few counts were recorded for this clone. The gene calls are TRBV5-6 and TRBJ1-1; 7 nucleotides agree with TRBD1. CDR3 length: 18 residues. V shed 2 bases and J 1 base; nucleotides not matched to a gene: 14. Germline CDR1 and CDR2: SGHDT and YYEEEE. The CDR3 nucleotides read TGTGCCAGCAGCTTACCCAGGGGGGGAGGGCGCTCGAACACTGAAGCTTTCTTT. It is translated as CASSLPRGGGRSNTEAFF.

The chain couples TRBV18 to TRBJ1-4, with a possible D match to TRBD1 (5 bases). The CDR3 has 13 amino acids. Between the trimmed V and J ends, which lost 2 bases and 8 bases, there was a span of 9 bases. In germline, CDR1 is KGHSH, CDR2 LQKENI. The CDR3 is CASSPDGGEKLFF. DNA of the CDR3: TGTGCCAGCTCACCAGATGGGGGAGAAAAACTGTTTTTT.

This sequence joins TRBV5-1 and TRBJ1-1, with D perhaps matching TRBD1 (6 bases). CDR1 is SGHRS, CDR2 YFSETQ, per germline. The CDR3 is 14 residues long. The V and J ends lost 6 bases and 1 base respectively, with 13 bases between them. CDR3 loop: CASKRQGPNTEAFF. The DNA for the CDR3 is TGCGCCAGCAAGCGGCAGGGGCCGAACACTGAAGCTTTCTTT.

The rearrangement links TRBV4-2 to TRBJ1-2; TRBD1 is a possible D gene (6 bases). CDR3 length: 15 amino acids. Germline loops: CDR1 LGHNA, CDR2 YNFKEQ. The V and J ends lost 0 bases and 3 bases respectively, with 11 bases between them. CDR3 in DNA: TGTGCCAGCAGCCAAGATAGGGGGGGATACTATGGCTACACCTTC. As protein: CASSQDRGGYYGYTF.

The CDR3 loop is CASSKTTTGGHRETQYF. DNA for the CDR3: TGCGCCAGCAGCAAAACCACTACAGGGGGTCATCGGGAGACCCAGTACTTC. This chain uses TRBV5-1 with TRBJ2-5, with TRBD1 matching over 8 bases. V shed 4 bases, J shed 5 bases, and the junction held 16 bases outside the gene matches. The CDR3 runs 17 residues. Germline CDR1 and CDR2: SGHRS and YFSETQ. Supplemented by reference TRBV5-1 and TRBJ2-5, the full variable domain reads KAGVTQTPRYLIKTRGQQVTLSCSPISGHRSVSWYQQTPGQGLQFLFEYFSETQRNKGNFPGRFSGRQFSNSRSEMNVSTLELGDSALYLCASSKTTTGGHRETQYFGPGTRLLVL.

This clone was found once. Other DNA sequences of this sample code for an identical CDR3. The chain couples TRBV5-1 to TRBJ2-7; no clear D. V lost 1 base and J 3 bases, leaving 11 bases between the germline ends. The CDR3 covers 14 residues. Germline CDR1 reads SGHRS; CDR2 reads YFSETQ. The CDR3: CASSLSGRYYEQYF. As DNA, the CDR3 is TGCGCCAGCAGCTTGTCTGGCAGGTACTACGAGCAGTACTTC. Supplemented by reference TRBV5-1 and TRBJ2-7, the full variable domain reads KAGVTQTPRYLIKTRGQQVTLSCSPISGHRSVSWYQQTPGQGLQFLFEYFSETQRNKGNFPGRFSGRQFSNSRSEMNVSTLELGDSALYLCASSLSGRYYEQYFGPGTRLTVT.

V usage is TRBV27 and J usage is TRBJ1-2, with 12 bases lining up with TRBD1. The germline gives CDR1 MNHEY, CDR2 SMNVEV (reference sequence). This CDR3 comprises 17 residues. The junction had 13 bases not matched to a gene; V was cut back by 3 bases and J by 8 bases. CDR3 in DNA: TGTGCCAGCAGTTTTGGGACAGGGGGCAAAGCATTTCGAGGCTACACCTTC. Translating it yields CASSFGTGGKAFRGYTF.

The table lists this clone with a few counts. This chain links TRBV11-2 with TRBJ2-7; no clear D gene. The CDR3 extends over 14 amino acids. Deletions cut 1 base from V and 6 bases from J, with 13 bases between. Germline-derived CDR1 and CDR2 are SGHAT and FQNNGV. CDR3 region: CASSLAPGVGEQYF. In nucleotides, the CDR3 is TGTGCCAGCAGCTTAGCCCCTGGGGTGGGCGAGCAGTACTTC.

This sequence joins TRBV9 and TRBJ1-1; D unclear. The germline CDR1 and CDR2 sequences are SGDLS and YYNGEE. With 2 bases removed from V and 1 base from J, the gap between germline ends came to 9 bases. The CDR3 runs 14 residues. The CDR3 DNA follows: TGTGCCAGCAGCGTTTCCGGGGAGAACACTGAAGCTTTCTTT. As protein: CASSVSGENTEAFF.

The rearrangement joins TRBV29-1 to TRBJ2-5; D is ambiguous. This CDR3 is built from 12 residues. Trimming stripped 5 bases from V and 5 bases from J, with 12 bases between. CDR1 and CDR2 from the germline V gene are SQVTM and ANQGSEA. DNA for the CDR3: TGCAGCGTTCTCGCAAACGGGGAGACCCAGTACTTC. Encoded protein: CSVLANGETQYF.

This chain connects TRBV29-1 to TRBJ1-1; 8 bases match TRBD1. The CDR3 runs to 14 residues. V gave up 4 bases and J gave up 1 base; unmatched junction bases: 5. From germline, CDR1 is SQVTM and CDR2 ANQGSEA. The CDR3: CSVVQGQGNTEAFF. Here the CDR3 DNA reads TGCAGCGTTGTACAAGGACAGGGGAACACTGAAGCTTTCTTT.

This chain uses TRBV11-2 with TRBJ1-2; weak D call: TRBD1 (6 bases). In germline, CDR1 is SGHAT, CDR2 FQNNGV. V gave up 0 bases and J gave up 8 bases, with 13 bases separating them. The CDR3 totals 14 residues. The CDR3 region is CASSLENRARGYTF. The CDR3 nucleotides are TGTGCCAGCAGCTTAGAAAACAGGGCTAGGGGCTACACCTTC.

The chain employs TRBV11-2 and TRBJ1-3; 9 nucleotides agree with TRBD1. Germline V CDR1 and CDR2: SGHAT, FQNNGV. The CDR3 spans 15 residues. V lost 5 bases and J lost 0; bases outside the gene matches: 2. The CDR3 region is CASSRTGDSGNTIYF. The CDR3 DNA is TGTGCCAGCAGCCGGACAGGGGACTCTGGAAACACCATATATTTT.